This T cell receptor (beta chain) was sequenced during a study of T cells in pancreatic ductal adenocarcinoma. Points from the study as a whole: Tumor-versus-blood clonality comparisons may be biased toward lower tumor diversity.

The CDR3 sequence is 15 residues long. The V gene end was trimmed by 3 bases and the J gene end by 1 base; junction bases not matched to a gene: 3. Looked up from germline, CDR1 is KGHSH and CDR2 is LQKENI. The assay was immunoSEQ multiplex PCR, and TCRdb's table has in-frame clones only and misses some. The sample includes roughly 100,000 clones, 90% to 95% of them seen just once. Surgery without prior neoadjuvant therapy was the treatment of the selected pancreatic ductal adenocarcinoma patients. This clone appeared a single time. What it recognizes is unknown. This chain links TRBV18 with TRBJ1-1; TRBD1 matches at 9 bases. The sample taken for sequencing was PBMCs. The TCR sequence derives from a human donor with pancreatic ductal adenocarcinoma. The CDR3 protein is CASSPRTGENTEAFF. CDR3 in DNA: TGTGCCAGCTCACCCAGGACAGGGGAGAACACTGAAGCTTTCTTT.